Presented here are 9 T cell receptor beta chains from one specimen sequenced in a study of identical twins. MiXCR was run by TCRdb on the 5' RACE reads, yielding one entry per CDR3 protein. The sample has about 700,000 distinct CDR3 sequences, about 9.4% seen once. These data were likewise used in another study, on yellow fever vaccine responses in identical twins.

Material: PBMCs. Source of these receptors: a woman aged 18-29 years in good health.

CDR3 coding DNA: TGCGCCAGCAGCCTAGGGTCGGGACTAGCGGCCACAGATACGCAGTATTTT. Translating gives CASSLGSGLAATDTQYF. This rearrangement joins TRBV4-3 to TRBJ2-3, with 11 nucleotides matching TRBD2. V lost 4 bases and J lost 2; bases outside the gene matches: 8. In germline, CDR1 is LGHNA, CDR2 YSLEER. The CDR3 loop spans 17 amino acids.

The sample holds many counts of this clonotype. The chain couples TRBV10-3 to TRBJ2-7; 8 positions agree with TRBD2. The CDR3 is 16 residues long. CDR1 and CDR2 (germline): ENHRY, SYGVKD. Losses at the gene ends were 4 bases for V and 2 bases for J; bases not matched to a gene: 10. This CDR3 is CAISADTSGPAYEQYF. The CDR3 region has the DNA TGTGCCATCAGTGCGGACACTAGCGGCCCTGCCTACGAGCAGTACTTC.

This clonotype was found many times. An end of the junction does not agree with germline; a read error may underlie this. V is TRBV2 and J is TRBJ2-2; D is perhaps TRBD1 or TRBD2 (5 bases each). This CDR3 spans 14 amino acids. Germline loops: CDR1 SNHLY, CDR2 FYNNEI. CDR3 region: CASSEEMGPGELFF. The CDR3, as DNA: TGTGCCAGCAGCGAAGAGATGGGACCCGGGGAGCTGTTTTTT.

The chain combines TRBV5-1 with TRBJ1-1; no clear D gene. The CDR3 runs to 16 residues. Germline lookup yields CDR1 SGHRS and CDR2 YFSETQ. Trimming removed 0 bases at V and 0 bases at J, with 12 bases between. The CDR3 region is CASSLGDEGLNTEAFF. As DNA, the CDR3 is TGCGCCAGCAGCTTGGGTGATGAAGGCCTGAACACTGAAGCTTTCTTT.

This clonotype was observed a few times. The chain recombines TRBV20-1 with TRBJ1-5; TRBD1 agrees at 8 bases. The germline V gene encodes CDR1 DFQATT and CDR2 SNEGSKA (reference sequence). V lost 4 bases to trimming and J lost 4 bases; unmatched junction nucleotides: 6. CDR3 length: 14 amino acids. The CDR3 DNA sequence: TGCAGTGCTAAGGCGGGACAGGATAATCAGCCCCAGCATTTT. Amino acids: CSAKAGQDNQPQHF.

This clonotype occurred a few times. The J gene is TRBJ1-1, the V gene TRBV21-1. TRBV21-1 is a pseudogene locus. The CDR3 has 11 residues. The DNA of the CDR3 is TGTGCCACCGCGGGGGGGGGTGAAGCTTTCTTT. Protein product: CATAGGGEAFF.

This clonotype was picked up many times. The V and J genes are TRBV4-3 and TRBJ2-1; the match to TRBD2 covers 10 bases. CDR3 length: 16 residues. CDR1 is LGHNA, CDR2 YSLEER, per germline. The junction had 6 bases not matched to a gene; V was cut back by 0 bases and J by 7 bases. CDR3 bases: TGCGCCAGCAGCCAAGATCAGAAGACTAGCGGGAATGAGCAGTTCTTC. Translated: CASSQDQKTSGNEQFF.

In its sample, this clonotype was seen many times. This chain uses TRBV5-1 with TRBJ2-7; D is perhaps TRBD1 (6 bases). This CDR3 contains 15 residues. Deletions cut 1 base from V and 0 bases from J, with 11 bases between. Germline V gene data show CDR1 as SGHRS and CDR2 as YFSETQ. The CDR3 DNA is TGCGCCAGCAGCTTGTCCAGGGGCTACTCCTACGAGCAGTACTTC. It yields the protein CASSLSRGYSYEQYF.

This clonotype was detected only a few times. V gene TRBV7-9 combines with J gene TRBJ1-4, with D perhaps TRBD1 (5 bases). CDR3 length: 15 residues. V gave up 5 bases and J gave up 2 bases, with 12 bases separating them. From germline, CDR1 is SEHNR and CDR2 FQNEAQ (reference sequence). In nucleotides, the CDR3 is TGTGCCAGCAGCGTCTCAGGGTTGACTAATGAAAAACTGTTTTTT. Translated: CASSVSGLTNEKLFF.